One sample yielded the 3 T cell receptor beta chains listed below, sequenced in a study of T-cell reconstitution after alpha-beta-depleted transplantation in children. Researchers prepared the TCRbeta library using unique molecular identifiers, the study reports. Via MiXCR, TCRdb re-called the PCR reads, giving one row per CDR3 protein. The sample has some 350,000 distinct CDR3 sequences; 15% to 20% are singletons. Material: PBMCs, mostly from graft donor cells, obtained 360 days after TCRalphabeta/CD19-depleted stem cell transplant. The receptors were gathered from a male patient under 10 years old who had a stem cell transplant for acute lymphoblastic leukemia, so the T cells may come from the graft donor.

This rearrangement joins TRBV30 to TRBJ1-1; no clear D. V was trimmed by 5 bases and J by 5 bases, leaving 9 bases between them. Germline V CDR1 and CDR2: GTSNPN, SVGIG (reference sequence). This CDR3 is built from 11 residues. In DNA, the CDR3 is TGTGCCTGGGTGGTGGGGACTGAAGCTTTCTTT. Translating gives CAWVVGTEAFF.

This clonotype turned up a few times. This rearrangement joins TRBV4-1 to TRBJ2-1, with 11 bases identical to TRBD2. This CDR3 is built from 17 residues. Per germline, CDR1 MGHRA and CDR2 YSYEKL. The trim removed 2 bases at V and 6 bases at J, leaving 9 bases unmatched. The CDR3 loop is CASSQTLTSGTPNEQFF. The CDR3 DNA follows: TGCGCCAGCAGCCAAACTTTGACTAGCGGGACCCCCAATGAGCAGTTCTTC.

J is TRBJ1-1 and V is TRBV10-3; maybe TRBD1 (6 bases). CDR1 and CDR2 from the germline V gene are ENHRY and SYGVKD. Trimming removed 5 bases at V and 10 bases at J, with 17 bases between. The CDR3 has 13 amino acids. The CDR3 DNA reads TGTGCCATCAGTTGGGACATAGGGAACGCAGCTTTCTTT. Translation gives CAISWDIGNAAFF.